The clone carrying this TCR beta chain occurred a few times. Its specificity is unknown. The data stem from a study of T cell repertoires in cytomegalovirus infection. Whole-study findings and limits: The ex vivo response showed dominance by HLA-C-restricted CMV-specific TCR beta clonotypes.

CDR1 is DFQATT, CDR2 SNEGSKA, per germline (reference sequence). This CDR3 is built from 14 residues. V shed 6 bases and J 7 bases; nucleotides not matched to a gene: 8. MiXCR, run by TCRdb on the reads, gives a single entry per CDR3 protein. The sample includes fewer than 200,000 distinct CDR3 sequences, around 20% of them seen just once. This clonotype was obtained from a human donor in good health (CMV status not recorded). Some clones in this sample may be carry-over from other donors' samples. The chain combines TRBV20-1 with TRBJ1-6, with TRBD1 identical over 8 bases. Sequencing was carried out using PBMCs. The CDR3 here is CSAGDRGFNSPLHF. CDR3 coding DNA: TGCAGTGCCGGCGACAGGGGCTTCAATTCACCCCTCCACTTT.